Detailed here is one T cell receptor beta chain. The sample belongs to a study of blood T cell repertoires in COVID-19. Study information: Sources were T cells, B-cell-depleted T cells, or PBMCs; the material itself was cDNA or gDNA.

Seattle patients were enrolled while actively infected and followed longitudinally. Germline values: CDR1 SSHAT, CDR2 FNYEAQ (reference sequence). Trimming cost V 5 bases and J 4 bases; bases outside gene matches: 0. The CDR3 runs 13 residues. Profiling relied on immunoSEQ multiplex PCR, and the TCRdb table lists in-frame clones only, not all of them. Among around 400,000 clones listed, around 87% were seen once. Sequencing input: peripheral blood. The J gene is TRBJ2-2, the V gene TRBV7-7; TRBD2 matches 8 bases. The TCR sequence derives from an older woman with COVID-19, enrolled during active disease. This CDR3 reads CASSRGGTGELFF. The CDR3 DNA follows: TGTGCCAGCAGCCGGGGGGGCACCGGGGAGCTGTTTTTT.